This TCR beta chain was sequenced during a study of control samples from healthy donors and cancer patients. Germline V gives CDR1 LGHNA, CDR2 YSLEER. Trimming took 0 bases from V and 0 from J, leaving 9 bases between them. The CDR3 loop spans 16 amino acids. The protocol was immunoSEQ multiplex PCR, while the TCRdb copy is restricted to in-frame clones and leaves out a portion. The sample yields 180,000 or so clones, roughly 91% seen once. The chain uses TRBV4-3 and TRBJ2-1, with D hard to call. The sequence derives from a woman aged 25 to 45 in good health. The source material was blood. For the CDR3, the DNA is TGCGCCAGCAGCCAAGATACGGAGAGCTCCTACAATGAGCAGTTCTTC. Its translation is CASSQDTESSYNEQFF.